What follows describes a single T cell receptor beta chain. This sample stems from a study of cytomegalovirus exposure and HLA in healthy donors. The CDR3 has 15 amino acids. Germline V CDR1 and CDR2: SGHVS, FQNEAQ. Trimming pared 5 bases from V and 2 bases from J, leaving 13 bases between. PCR amplification relied on 60 Vbeta primers (plus 13 Jbeta primers). Profiling relied on immunoSEQ multiplex PCR, and the TCRdb table lists in-frame clones only, not all of them. The repertoire has more than 90,000 clones, 70% to 85% of them found once; the top ten carry about 3.8%. Sequenced input: PBMCs. This receptor was taken from a man aged 50 to 59 in good health and CMV-seronegative. The chain recombines TRBV7-8 with TRBJ1-5; D remains unclear. The CDR3 region is CASSPSSLGNQPQHF. Written as DNA, the CDR3 is TGTGCCAGCAGCCCCTCGAGTTTAGGCAATCAGCCCCAGCATTTT.